What follows is one TCR beta chain and its context. Antigen: not known. Researchers took RNA transcripts and amplified the TCR beta CDR3 regions from them. Initially, a first-round RT-PCR of the TCR CDR3 employed the HTBI primer set. In TCRdb, the multiplex PCR reads were re-called with MiXCR into one record per CDR3 protein. The sample holds about 840,000 distinct CDR3 sequences, roughly 37% seen once. Per germline, CDR1 SEHNR and CDR2 FQNEAQ (reference sequence). The V gene lost 1 base and the J gene lost 8 bases, with 11 bases spanning the gap. CDR3 length equals 13 residues. Clinical symptoms, serum thyroxine, TRAb, thyroid ultrasound and orbital computed tomography established diagnosis. This entry is derived from a study of T cells in Graves' hyperthyroidism and ophthalmopathy. Study summary: Any treatment followed the collection of peripheral blood at initial diagnosis.

Study-wide findings and caveats: Using 13 V-J features, a model discriminated ophthalmopathy from stable hyperthyroidism.

Sequenced sample: blood. The clonotype comes from a man aged 18 to 35 with Graves' hyperthyroidism. The chain is built from TRBV7-9 and TRBJ1-2; D remains ambiguous. The CDR3 sequence is CASSLERGGGYTF. CDR3 DNA: TGTGCCAGCAGCTTAGAGCGGGGAGGCGGCTACACCTTC.